The entry that follows covers one T cell receptor (beta chain) sequence. This specimen comes from a study of cytomegalovirus exposure and HLA in healthy donors. Sequencing was performed with immunoSEQ multiplex PCR; in TCRdb, only in-frame clones are kept and a portion is missing. The sample shows more than 35,000 clones, over 85% of them seen only once. Looked up from germline, CDR1 is KGHSH and CDR2 is LQKENI. The CDR3 extends over 14 amino acids. V dropped 1 base and J dropped 5 bases, with 12 bases sitting between them. The receptor was isolated from a man between 18 and 29 years old in good health and CMV-seronegative. J is TRBJ2-7 and V is TRBV18, with D maybe TRBD2 (5 bases). Sequencing was done on a sample of PBMCs. CDR3 loop: CASSPRFGGHEQYF. DNA of the CDR3: TGTGCCAGCTCACCACGCTTCGGAGGCCACGAGCAGTACTTC.